This passage covers 6 T cell receptor beta chains from one sample sequenced in a study of identifying expanded T cells in peripheral blood. The repertoire was sequenced with immunoSEQ multiplex PCR; TCRdb's copy has only in-frame clones and lacks some. The sample comprises around 100,000 clones, roughly 88% of which are singletons, and more than 5.5% rests with the top ten. The sequenced material came from blood. The receptors here all came from a person aged 18 to 75 in good health.

This chain uses TRBV9 with TRBJ2-5; 8 positions match TRBD1. J was trimmed by 7 bases and V by 1 base; bases with no gene match: 6. The CDR3 runs to 14 residues. Germline V gene data show CDR1 as SGDLS and CDR2 as YYNGEE. The CDR3 loop reads CASSVSQGAVTQYF. In DNA, the CDR3 is TGTGCCAGCAGCGTAAGCCAGGGGGCCGTGACCCAGTACTTC.

The rearrangement joins TRBV12-5 to TRBJ2-1, with 8 bases that match TRBD2. Germline CDR1 is LGHNT and CDR2 is FRNRAP. V lost 7 bases to trimming and J lost 8 bases; unmatched junction nucleotides: 10. The CDR3 is 14 amino acids. The CDR3 protein is CASAPGLERDEQFF. The CDR3 DNA reads TGTGCTAGTGCCCCGGGACTAGAGCGGGATGAGCAGTTCTTC.

The V call is TRBV21-1, the J call TRBJ2-3. TRBV21-1 corresponds to a pseudogene. The CDR3 has 14 residues. CDR3 in amino acids: CASSKRSGTDTQYF. CDR3 DNA: TGTGCCAGCAGCAAACGTTCTGGTACAGATACGCAGTATTTT.

The rearrangement links TRBV19 to TRBJ1-2, with D possibly TRBD1 on 6 matching bases. CDR1 and CDR2 (germline): LNHDA, SQIVND (reference sequence). V was pared by 8 bases and J by 8 bases, with 18 bases between. This CDR3 is 13 amino acids long. CDR3 coding DNA: TGTGCCAGTGGAACAGGGCCTTCTAGGGGCTACACCTTC. It yields the protein CASGTGPSRGYTF.

In DNA form, the CDR3 reads TGTGCCACCAGCAGAGATTACACCGGGGAGCTGTTTTTT. Translating gives CATSRDYTGELFF. The V call is TRBV15, the J call TRBJ2-2; D remains unclear. This CDR3 spans 13 amino acids. CDR1 and CDR2 (germline): LNHNV, YYDKDF (reference sequence). V gave up 0 bases and J gave up 3 bases, with 2 bases separating them.

The chain employs TRBV30 and TRBJ1-1; possibly TRBD1 for D (5 bases). V was shortened by 1 base and J by 1 base, with 16 bases between the two germline ends. The CDR3 totals 16 residues. In germline, CDR1 is GTSNPN, CDR2 SVGIG (reference sequence). The CDR3 reads CAWSEPPGPKNTEAFF. The DNA for the CDR3 is TGTGCCTGGAGTGAACCCCCGGGACCGAAGAACACTGAAGCTTTCTTT.